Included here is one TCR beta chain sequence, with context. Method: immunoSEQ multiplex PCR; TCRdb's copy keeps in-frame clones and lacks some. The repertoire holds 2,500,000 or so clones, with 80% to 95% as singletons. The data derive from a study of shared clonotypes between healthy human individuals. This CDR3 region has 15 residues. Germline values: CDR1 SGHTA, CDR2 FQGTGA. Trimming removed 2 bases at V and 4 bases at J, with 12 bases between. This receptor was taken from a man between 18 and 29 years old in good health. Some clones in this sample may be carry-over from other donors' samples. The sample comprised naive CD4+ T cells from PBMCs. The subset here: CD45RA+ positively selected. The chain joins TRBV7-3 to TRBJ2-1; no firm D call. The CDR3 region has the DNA TGTGCCAGCAGCTTAGGCCCTACAGCGTACAATGAGCAGTTCTTC. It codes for CASSLGPTAYNEQFF.